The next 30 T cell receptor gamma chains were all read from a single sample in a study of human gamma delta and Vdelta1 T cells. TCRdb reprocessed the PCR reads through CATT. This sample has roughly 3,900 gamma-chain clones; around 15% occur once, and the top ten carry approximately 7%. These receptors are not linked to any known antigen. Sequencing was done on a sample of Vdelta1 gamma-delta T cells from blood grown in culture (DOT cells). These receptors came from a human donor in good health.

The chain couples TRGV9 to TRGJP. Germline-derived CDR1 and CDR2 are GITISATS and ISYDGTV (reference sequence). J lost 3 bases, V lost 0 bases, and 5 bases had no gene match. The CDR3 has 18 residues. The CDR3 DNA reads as TGTGCCTTGTGGGAGGTGCCCTTGCAAGAGTTGGGCAAAAAAATCAAGGTATTT. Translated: CALWEVPLQELGKKIKVF.

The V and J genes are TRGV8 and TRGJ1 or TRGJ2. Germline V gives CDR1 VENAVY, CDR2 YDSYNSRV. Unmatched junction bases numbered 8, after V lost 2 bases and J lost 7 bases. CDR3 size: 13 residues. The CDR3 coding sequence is TGTGCCACCTGGGATATAGCCCCCTATAAGAAACTCTTT. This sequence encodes CATWDIAPYKKLF.

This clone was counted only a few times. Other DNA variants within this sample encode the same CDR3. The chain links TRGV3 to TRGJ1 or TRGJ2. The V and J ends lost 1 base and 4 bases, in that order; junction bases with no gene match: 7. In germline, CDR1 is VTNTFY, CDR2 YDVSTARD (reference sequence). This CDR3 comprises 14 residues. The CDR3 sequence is CATWDRPGYYKKLF. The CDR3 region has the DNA TGTGCCACCTGGGACAGACCGGGCTATTATAAGAAACTCTTT.

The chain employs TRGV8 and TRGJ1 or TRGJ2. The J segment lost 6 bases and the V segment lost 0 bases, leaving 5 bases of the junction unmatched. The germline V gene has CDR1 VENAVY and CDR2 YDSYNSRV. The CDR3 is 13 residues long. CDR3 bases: TGTGCCACCTGGGATAGGCGGGCTTATAAGAAACTCTTT. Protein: CATWDRRAYKKLF.

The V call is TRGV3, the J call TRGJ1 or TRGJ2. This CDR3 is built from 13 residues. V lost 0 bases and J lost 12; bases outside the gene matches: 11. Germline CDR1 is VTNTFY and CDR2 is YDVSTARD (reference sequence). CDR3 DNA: TGTGCCACCTGGGACAGGTTGGATAAGAGGAAACTCTTT. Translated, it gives CATWDRLDKRKLF.

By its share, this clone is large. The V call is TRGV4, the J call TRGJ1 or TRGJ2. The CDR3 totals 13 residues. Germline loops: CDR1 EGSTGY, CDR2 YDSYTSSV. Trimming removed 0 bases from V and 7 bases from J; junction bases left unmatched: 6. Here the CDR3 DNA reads TGTGCCACCTGGGATGGGCTACGGTATAAGAAACTCTTT. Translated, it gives CATWDGLRYKKLF.

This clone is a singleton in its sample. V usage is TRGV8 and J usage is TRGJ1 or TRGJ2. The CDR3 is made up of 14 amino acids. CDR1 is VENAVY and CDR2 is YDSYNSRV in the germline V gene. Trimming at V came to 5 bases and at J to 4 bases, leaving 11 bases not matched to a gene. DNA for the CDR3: TGTGCCACCTGGGCCCATAGGAGCTATTATAAGAAACTCTTT. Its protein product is CATWAHRSYYKKLF.

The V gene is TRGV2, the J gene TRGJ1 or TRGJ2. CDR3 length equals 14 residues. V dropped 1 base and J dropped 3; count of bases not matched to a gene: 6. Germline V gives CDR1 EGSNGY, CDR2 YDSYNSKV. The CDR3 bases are TGTGCCACCTGGGACGGAAAATCTTATTATAAGAAACTCTTT. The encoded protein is CATWDGKSYYKKLF.

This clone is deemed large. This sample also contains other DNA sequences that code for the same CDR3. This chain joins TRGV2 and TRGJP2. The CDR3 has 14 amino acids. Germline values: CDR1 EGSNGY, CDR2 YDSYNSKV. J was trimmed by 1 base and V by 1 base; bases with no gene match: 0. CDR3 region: CATWDGSSDWIKTF. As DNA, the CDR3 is TGTGCCACCTGGGACGGTAGTAGTGATTGGATCAAGACGTTT.

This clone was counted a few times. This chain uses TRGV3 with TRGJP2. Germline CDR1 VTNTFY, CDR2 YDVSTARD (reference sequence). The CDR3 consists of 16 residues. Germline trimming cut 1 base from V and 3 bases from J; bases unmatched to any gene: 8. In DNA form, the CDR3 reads TGTGCCACCTGGGACAGCTCCAGAGGTAGTGATTGGATCAAGACGTTT. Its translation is CATWDSSRGSDWIKTF.

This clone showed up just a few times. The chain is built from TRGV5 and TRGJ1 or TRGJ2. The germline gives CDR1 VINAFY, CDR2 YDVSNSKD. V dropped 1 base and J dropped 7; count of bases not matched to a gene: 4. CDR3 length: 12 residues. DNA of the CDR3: TGTGCCACCTGGGACAGTCACTATAAGAAACTCTTT. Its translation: CATWDSHYKKLF.

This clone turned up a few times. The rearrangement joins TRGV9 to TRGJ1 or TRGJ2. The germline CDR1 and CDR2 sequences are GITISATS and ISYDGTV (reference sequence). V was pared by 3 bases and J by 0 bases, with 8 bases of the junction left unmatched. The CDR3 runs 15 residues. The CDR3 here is CALWEPEVNYYKKLF. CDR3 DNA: TGTGCCTTGTGGGAGCCGGAAGTGAATTATTATAAGAAACTCTTT.

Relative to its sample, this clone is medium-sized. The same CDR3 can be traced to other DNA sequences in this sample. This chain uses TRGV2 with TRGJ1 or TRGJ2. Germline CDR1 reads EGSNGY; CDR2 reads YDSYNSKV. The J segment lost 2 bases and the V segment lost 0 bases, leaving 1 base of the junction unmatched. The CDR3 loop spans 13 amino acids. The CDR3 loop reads CATWDGHYYKKLF. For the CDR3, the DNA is TGTGCCACCTGGGACGGGCATTATTATAAGAAACTCTTT.

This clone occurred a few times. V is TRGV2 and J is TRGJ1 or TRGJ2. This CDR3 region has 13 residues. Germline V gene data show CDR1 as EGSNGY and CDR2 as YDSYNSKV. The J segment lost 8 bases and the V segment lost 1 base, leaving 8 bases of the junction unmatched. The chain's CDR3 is CATWDGRNDKKLF. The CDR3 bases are TGTGCCACCTGGGACGGCCGGAATGATAAGAAACTCTTT.

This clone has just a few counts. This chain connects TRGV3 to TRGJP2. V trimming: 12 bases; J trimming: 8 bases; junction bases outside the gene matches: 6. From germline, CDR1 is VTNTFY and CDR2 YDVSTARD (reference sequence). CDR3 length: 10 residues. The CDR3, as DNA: TGTGCCGCCATAGATTGGATCAAGACGTTT. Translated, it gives CAAIDWIKTF.

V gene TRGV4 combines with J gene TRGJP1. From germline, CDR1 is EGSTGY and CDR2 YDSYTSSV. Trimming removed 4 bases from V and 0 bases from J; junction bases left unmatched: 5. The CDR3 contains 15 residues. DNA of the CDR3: TGTGCCACCTGGGAGAGCTATACCACTGGTTGGTTCAAGATATTT. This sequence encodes CATWESYTTGWFKIF.

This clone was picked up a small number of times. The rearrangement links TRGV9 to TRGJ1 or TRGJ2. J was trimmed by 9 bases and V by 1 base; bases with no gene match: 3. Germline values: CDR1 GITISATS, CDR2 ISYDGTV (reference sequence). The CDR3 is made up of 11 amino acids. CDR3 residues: CALWEVCKKLF. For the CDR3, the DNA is TGTGCCTTGTGGGAGGTCTGTAAGAAACTCTTT.

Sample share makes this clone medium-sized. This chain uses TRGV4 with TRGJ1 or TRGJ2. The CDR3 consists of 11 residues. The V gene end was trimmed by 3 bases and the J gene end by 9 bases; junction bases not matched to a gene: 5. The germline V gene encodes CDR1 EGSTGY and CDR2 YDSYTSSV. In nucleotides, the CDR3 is TGTGCCACCTGGGATAAGAGTAAGAAACTCTTT. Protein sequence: CATWDKSKKLF.

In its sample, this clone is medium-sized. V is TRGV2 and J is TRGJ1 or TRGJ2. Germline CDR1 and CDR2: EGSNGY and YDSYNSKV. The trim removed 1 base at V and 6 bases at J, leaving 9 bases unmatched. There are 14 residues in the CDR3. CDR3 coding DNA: TGTGCCACCTGGGACGGTTCCTCTAGTTATAAGAAACTCTTT. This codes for CATWDGSSSYKKLF.

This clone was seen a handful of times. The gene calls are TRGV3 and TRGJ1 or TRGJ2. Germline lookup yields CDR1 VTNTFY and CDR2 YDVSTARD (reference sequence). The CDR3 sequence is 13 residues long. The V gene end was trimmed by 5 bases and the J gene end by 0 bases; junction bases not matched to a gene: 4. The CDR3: CATWAQNYYKKLF. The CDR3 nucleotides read TGTGCCACCTGGGCGCAGAATTATTATAAGAAACTCTTT.

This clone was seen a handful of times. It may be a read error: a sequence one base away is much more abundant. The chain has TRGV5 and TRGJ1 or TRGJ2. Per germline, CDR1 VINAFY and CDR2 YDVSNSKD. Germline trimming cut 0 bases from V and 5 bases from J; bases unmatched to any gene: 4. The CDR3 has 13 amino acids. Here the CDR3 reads CATWDRRNYKKLF. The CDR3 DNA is TGTGCCACCTGGGACAGGCGGAATTATAAGAAACTCTTT.

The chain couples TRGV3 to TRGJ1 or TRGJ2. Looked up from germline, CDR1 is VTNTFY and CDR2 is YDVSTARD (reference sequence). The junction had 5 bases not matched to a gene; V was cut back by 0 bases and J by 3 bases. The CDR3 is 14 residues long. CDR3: CATWDRIFYYKKLF. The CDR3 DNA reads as TGTGCCACCTGGGACAGGATTTTTTATTATAAGAAACTCTTT.

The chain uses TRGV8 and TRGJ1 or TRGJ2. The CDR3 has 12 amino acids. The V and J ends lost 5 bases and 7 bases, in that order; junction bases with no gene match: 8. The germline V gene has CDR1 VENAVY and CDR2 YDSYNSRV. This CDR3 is CATWVLRYKKLF. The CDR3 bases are TGTGCCACCTGGGTCTTACGGTATAAGAAACTCTTT.

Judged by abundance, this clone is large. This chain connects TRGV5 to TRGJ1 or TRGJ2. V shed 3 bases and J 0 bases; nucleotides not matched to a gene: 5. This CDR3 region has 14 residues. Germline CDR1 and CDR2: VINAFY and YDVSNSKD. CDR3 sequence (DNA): TGTGCCACCTGGGACCCACTGAATTATTATAAGAAACTCTTT. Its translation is CATWDPLNYYKKLF.

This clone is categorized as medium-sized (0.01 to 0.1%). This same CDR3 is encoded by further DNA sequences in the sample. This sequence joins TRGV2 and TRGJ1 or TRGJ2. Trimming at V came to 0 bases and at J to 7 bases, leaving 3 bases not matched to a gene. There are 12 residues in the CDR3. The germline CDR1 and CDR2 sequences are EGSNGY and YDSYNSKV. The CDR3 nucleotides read TGTGCCACCTGGGACGGGCCCTATAAGAAACTCTTT. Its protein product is CATWDGPYKKLF.

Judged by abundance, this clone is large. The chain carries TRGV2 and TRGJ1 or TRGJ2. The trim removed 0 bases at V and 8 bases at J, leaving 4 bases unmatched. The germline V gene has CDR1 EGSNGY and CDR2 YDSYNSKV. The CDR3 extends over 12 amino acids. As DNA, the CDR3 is TGTGCCACCTGGGACGGGACTCATAAGAAACTCTTT. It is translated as CATWDGTHKKLF.

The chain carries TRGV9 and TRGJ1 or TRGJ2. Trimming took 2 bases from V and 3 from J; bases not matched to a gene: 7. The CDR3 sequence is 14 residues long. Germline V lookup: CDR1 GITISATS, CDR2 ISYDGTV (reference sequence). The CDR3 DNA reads TGTGCCTTGTGGGAGGCGGCCCTTTATTATAAGAAACTCTTT. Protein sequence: CALWEAALYYKKLF.

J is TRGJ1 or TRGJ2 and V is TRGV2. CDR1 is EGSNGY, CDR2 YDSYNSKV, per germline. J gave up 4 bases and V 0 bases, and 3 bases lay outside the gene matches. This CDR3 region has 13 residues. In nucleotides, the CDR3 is TGTGCCACCTGGGACGGGATGTATTATAAGAAACTCTTT. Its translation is CATWDGMYYKKLF.

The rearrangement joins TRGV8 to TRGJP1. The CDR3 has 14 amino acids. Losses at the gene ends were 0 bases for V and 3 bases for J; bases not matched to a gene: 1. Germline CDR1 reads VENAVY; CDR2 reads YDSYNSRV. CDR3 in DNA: TGTGCCACCTGGGATAGGCCCACTGGTTGGTTCAAGATATTT. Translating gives CATWDRPTGWFKIF.

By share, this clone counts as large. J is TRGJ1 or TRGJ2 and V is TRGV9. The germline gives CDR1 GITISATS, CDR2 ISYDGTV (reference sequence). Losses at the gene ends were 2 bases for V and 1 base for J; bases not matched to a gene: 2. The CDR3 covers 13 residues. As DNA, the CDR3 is TGTGCCTTGTGGGAGGCTAATTATTATAAGAAACTCTTT. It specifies CALWEANYYKKLF.